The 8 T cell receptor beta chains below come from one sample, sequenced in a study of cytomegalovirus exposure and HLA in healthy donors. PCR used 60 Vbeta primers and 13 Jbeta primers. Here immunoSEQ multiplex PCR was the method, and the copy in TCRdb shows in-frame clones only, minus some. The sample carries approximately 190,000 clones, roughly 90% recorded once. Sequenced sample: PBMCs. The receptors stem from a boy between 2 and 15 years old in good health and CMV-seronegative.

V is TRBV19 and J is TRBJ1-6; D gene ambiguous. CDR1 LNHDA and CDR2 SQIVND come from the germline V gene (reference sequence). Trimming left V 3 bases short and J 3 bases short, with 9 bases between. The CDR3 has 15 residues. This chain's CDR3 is CASSIQSIYNSPLHF. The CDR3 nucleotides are TGTGCCAGTAGTATCCAGTCAATCTATAATTCACCCCTCCACTTT.

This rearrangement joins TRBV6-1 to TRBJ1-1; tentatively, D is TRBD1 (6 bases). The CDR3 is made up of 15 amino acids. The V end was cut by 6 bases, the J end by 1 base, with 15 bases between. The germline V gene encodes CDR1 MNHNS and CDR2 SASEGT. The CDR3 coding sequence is TGTGCCAGCAGGAGGGAAGAACAGGGGAACACTGAAGCTTTCTTT. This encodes CASRREEQGNTEAFF.

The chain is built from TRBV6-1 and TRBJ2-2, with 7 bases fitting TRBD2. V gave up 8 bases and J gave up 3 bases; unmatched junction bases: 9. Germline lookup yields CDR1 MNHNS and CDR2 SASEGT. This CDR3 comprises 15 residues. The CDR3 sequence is CASGMGGSYTGELFF. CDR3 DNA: TGTGCCAGCGGAATGGGGGGGAGCTACACCGGGGAGCTGTTTTTT.

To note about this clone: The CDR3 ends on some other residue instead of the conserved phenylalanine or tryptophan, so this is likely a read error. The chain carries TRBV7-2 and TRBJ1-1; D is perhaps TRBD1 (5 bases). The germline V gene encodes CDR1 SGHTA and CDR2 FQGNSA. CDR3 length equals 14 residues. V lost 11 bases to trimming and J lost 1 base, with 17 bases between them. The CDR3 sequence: CAAGRDARNTEAFL. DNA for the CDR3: TGTGCCGCTGGGAGGGACGCCAGGAACACTGAAGCTTTCCTT.

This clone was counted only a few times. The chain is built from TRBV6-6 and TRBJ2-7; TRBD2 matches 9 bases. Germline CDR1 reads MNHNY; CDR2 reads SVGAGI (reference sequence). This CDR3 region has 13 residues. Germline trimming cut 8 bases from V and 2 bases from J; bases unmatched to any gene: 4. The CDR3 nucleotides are TGTGCCAGCCGACTAGCGGTAACCTACGAGCAGTACTTC. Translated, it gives CASRLAVTYEQYF.

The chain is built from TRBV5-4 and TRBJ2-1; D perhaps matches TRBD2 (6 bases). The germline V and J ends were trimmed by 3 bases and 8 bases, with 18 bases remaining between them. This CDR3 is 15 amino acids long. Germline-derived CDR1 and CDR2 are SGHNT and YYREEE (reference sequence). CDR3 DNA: TGTGCCAGCAGCTCCGGGACTCCGAGACGTCATGAGCAGTTCTTC. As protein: CASSSGTPRRHEQFF. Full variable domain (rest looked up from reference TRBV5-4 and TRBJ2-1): ETGVTQSPTHLIKTRGQQVTLRCSSQSGHNTVSWYQQALGQGPQFIFQYYREEENGRGNFPPRFSGLQFPNYSSELNVNALELDDSALYLCASSSGTPRRHEQFFGPGTRLTVL.

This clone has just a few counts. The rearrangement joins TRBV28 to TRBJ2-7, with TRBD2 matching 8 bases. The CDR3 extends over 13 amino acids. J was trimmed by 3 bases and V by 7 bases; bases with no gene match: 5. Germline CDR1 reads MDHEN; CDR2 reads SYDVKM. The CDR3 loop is CASTIAGHYEQYF. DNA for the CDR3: TGTGCCAGCACGATAGCGGGACACTACGAGCAGTACTTC.

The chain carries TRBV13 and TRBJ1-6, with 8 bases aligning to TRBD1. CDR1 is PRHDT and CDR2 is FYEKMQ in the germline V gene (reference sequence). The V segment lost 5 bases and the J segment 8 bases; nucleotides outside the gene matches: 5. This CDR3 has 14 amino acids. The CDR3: CASSPGQGDSPLHF. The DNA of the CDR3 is TGTGCCAGCAGCCCAGGACAGGGCGATTCACCCCTCCACTTT.